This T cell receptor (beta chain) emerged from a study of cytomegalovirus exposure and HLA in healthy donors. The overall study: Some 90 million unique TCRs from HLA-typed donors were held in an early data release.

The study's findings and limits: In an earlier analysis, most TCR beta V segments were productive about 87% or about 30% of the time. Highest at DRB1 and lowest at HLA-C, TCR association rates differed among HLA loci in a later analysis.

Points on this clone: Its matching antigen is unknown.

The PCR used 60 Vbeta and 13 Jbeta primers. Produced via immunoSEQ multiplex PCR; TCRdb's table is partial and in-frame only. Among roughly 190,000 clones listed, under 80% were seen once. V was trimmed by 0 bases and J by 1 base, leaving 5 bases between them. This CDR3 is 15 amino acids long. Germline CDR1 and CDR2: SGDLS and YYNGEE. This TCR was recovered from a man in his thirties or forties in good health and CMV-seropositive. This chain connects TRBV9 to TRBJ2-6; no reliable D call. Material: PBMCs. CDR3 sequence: CASSVVQSGANVLTF. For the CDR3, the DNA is TGTGCCAGCAGCGTAGTTCAATCTGGGGCCAACGTCCTGACTTTC. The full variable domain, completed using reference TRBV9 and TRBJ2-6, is DSGVTQTPKHLITATGQRVTLRCSPRSGDLSVYWYQQSLDQGLQFLIQYYNGEERAKGNILERFSAQQFPDLHSELNLSSLELGDSALYFCASSVVQSGANVLTFGAGSRLTVL.